The present TCR beta chain was sequenced within a study of T cells after yellow fever vaccination (dated by TCRdb to 2018 to 2020). In terms of the full investigation: The SMART-Seq v4 Ultra Low Input RNA kit was used to prepare libraries from fractions with low cell numbers. To track T-cell clones before and after primary and booster YFV17D yellow fever vaccination, bulk TCR alpha and beta repertoires were sequenced longitudinally. Two healthy male donors, one aged 18 to 30 and one aged 30 to 40 years, made up the cohort. Blood was collected at multiple timepoints before and after primary and secondary immunization, and bulk PBMC replicates and cell subsets were isolated.

The sequencer was an Illumina NovaSeq 6000. Synthesis of TCR cDNA relied on 5'RACE template switching, a step that introduced a universal primer site along with unique molecular identifiers. cDNA synthesis was primed from both the TCR alpha and TCR beta constant segments. Library amplification used two PCR steps, and the second PCR step added sample barcodes and sequencing adapters. Sequencing of libraries was done on Illumina HiSeq 2500 (2x100 bp) or NovaSeq (2x150 bp). In the authors' own workflow: Reads were demultiplexed and collapsed into UMI consensus sequences with MIGEC, and V(D)J alignment was performed with MiXCR. Clonotypes responding to the vaccine were identified with edgeR on replicate PBMC samples, with the criteria of FDR below 0.01 and a log2 fold change above 5 up to day 15. Bulk clonotypes were assigned CD4 or CD8 identity according to which sequenced CD4 or CD8 repertoire held them at higher abundance. TCRdb trimmed the raw reads at Q25, called clones with MiXCR and kept productive beta chains. Rows are unified per CDR3 protein, each entry keeping the most common DNA and genes. The V and J calls, along with clone size, are taken from TCRdb and not from the paper's own processing. The table for this sample lists a few hundred thousand distinct CDR3 sequences; approximately 3.8% of them were counted only once. The ten largest clonotypes hold 23% of the sample.

V is clipped by 4 bases and J by 0 bases, and the sequence between their germline boundaries is 9 bases long. Its CDR3 holds 14 amino acids, cysteine through phenylalanine. Only the CDR3 DNA stays, 42 bases, in frame from base 1. CDR1 and CDR2, looked up from the germline V gene, are MGHRA and YSYEKL. A word on this clonotype: The target of this receptor is not known. No qualities accompany the bases; no much larger clone lies one base away.

Beyond this particular receptor, the publication reports: Computational filtering was needed because FACS-sorted repertoires could contain abundant contaminating clonotypes from the bulk population. Most clones expanded after primary vaccination (about 95% of CD4 and approximately 86% of CD8) were re-detected after the booster, suggesting that broad memory maintenance occurred. A small fraction of clonotypes appeared in both the CD4 and CD8 compartments, likely as a result of convergent recombination. Because the study included only a couple of donors, the extent to which the findings can be generalized is limited. Compared with the primary T-cell response, the secondary T-cell response was faster but weaker, reaching its peak on day 5 rather than on day 15.

This sample's treatment or condition label indicates: live attenuated yellow fever vaccine strain. At every blood-draw timepoint, two biological replicates of bulk PBMCs were collected. A standard Ficoll-Paque protocol was used to isolate PBMCs from peripheral blood. TriZol was used to extract RNA from bulk PBMCs, from CD4 and CD8 fractions, and from dextramer-positive and dextramer-negative fractions. The rearranged chain carries TRBV4-1 and TRBJ1-1; no confident D gene assignment can be made. The sequence derives from a man between 18 and 35 years old who received the YFV17D yellow fever vaccine. The sample in question was PBMCs, obtained on the day of the yellow fever booster vaccination. The encoded CDR3 is CASSPSALNTEAFF. The nucleotides read TGCGCCAGCAGCCCGTCAGCCTTGAACACTGAAGCTTTCTTT.